The present T cell receptor (beta chain) was sequenced within a study of PD-1 blockade in classical Hodgkin lymphoma. Study in general: Every 2 weeks, patients had 3 mg/kg nivolumab intravenously.

Only in-frame clones appear in the TCRdb table, and some are missing; sequencing was by immunoSEQ multiplex PCR. The sample comprises roughly 8,500 clones, roughly 87% of which are singletons, and nearly 35% rests with the top ten. The CDR3 runs to 17 residues. V lost 1 base and J lost 0, with 13 bases in between. In germline, CDR1 is SGHDT, CDR2 YYEEEE. Notes on the study in general: Excluded were patients who started nivolumab under 1 year after ASCT, a group that had lower diversity. Whoever responded completely had baseline diversity much like that seen in newly diagnosed patients.

This sample's time point: cycle 4 day 1 (C4D1), after 6 weeks of nivolumab. Brentuximab vedotin exposure varied, and every patient relapsed after autologous stem cell transplantation. Turning to this clone: The antigen remains undetermined.

This rearrangement joins TRBV5-6 to TRBJ2-2; D call uncertain. The sequence derives from a human donor with classical Hodgkin lymphoma. The material sequenced was peripheral blood mononuclear cells (PBMCs), taken before the fourth cycle of nivolumab. The CDR3 loop is CASSLSGRTSNTGELFF. The CDR3, as DNA: TGTGCCAGCAGCTTGTCCGGCAGGACCTCGAACACCGGGGAGCTGTTTTTT.